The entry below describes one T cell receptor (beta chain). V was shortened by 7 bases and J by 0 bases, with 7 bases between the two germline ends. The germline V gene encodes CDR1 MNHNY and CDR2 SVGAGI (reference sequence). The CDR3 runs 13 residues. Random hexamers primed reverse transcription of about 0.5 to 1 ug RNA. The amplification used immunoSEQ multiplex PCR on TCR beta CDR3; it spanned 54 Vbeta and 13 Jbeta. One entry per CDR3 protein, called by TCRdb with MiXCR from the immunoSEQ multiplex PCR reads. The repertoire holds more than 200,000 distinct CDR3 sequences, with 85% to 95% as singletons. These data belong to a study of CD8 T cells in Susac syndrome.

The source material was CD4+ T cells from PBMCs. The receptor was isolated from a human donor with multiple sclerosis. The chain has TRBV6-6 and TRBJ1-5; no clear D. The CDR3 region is CASTPYSNQPQHF. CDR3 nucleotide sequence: TGTGCCAGCACCCCGTATAGCAATCAGCCCCAGCATTTT.